This passage covers 17 T cell receptor beta chains from one sample sequenced in a study of graft-versus-host responses after intestinal transplantation. Antigens of these TCRs are unknown. Generated by immunoSEQ multiplex PCR, the TCRdb table keeps only in-frame clones and is missing some. The profile shows just over 85,000 clones, approximately 90% of them singletons. The starting material was unstimulated CD8+ T cells sorted from spleen or lymph node cells, obtained before transplant. These receptors all come from a human donor who was the organ donor for an intestinal transplant.

The V and J genes are TRBV4-1 and TRBJ2-7, with 9 bases identical to TRBD1. Per germline, CDR1 MGHRA and CDR2 YSYEKL. The V segment lost 5 bases and the J segment 4 bases; nucleotides outside the gene matches: 3. The CDR3 is 13 amino acids. The CDR3 sequence is CASSEDRGYEQYF. CDR3 coding DNA: TGCGCCAGCAGCGAGGACAGGGGTTACGAGCAGTACTTC.

This rearrangement joins TRBV27 to TRBJ2-7; D unclear. V was trimmed by 5 bases and J by 5 bases, leaving 13 bases between them. The CDR3 consists of 13 residues. Germline CDR1 MNHEY, CDR2 SMNVEV (reference sequence). The CDR3 nucleotides are TGTGCCAGCAGTCCGTCCCGGGTTAACGAGCAGTACTTC. Translated, it gives CASSPSRVNEQYF.

V usage is TRBV19 and J usage is TRBJ2-1, with D possibly TRBD2 on 6 matching bases. Trimming removed 3 bases at V and 3 bases at J, with 12 bases between. The CDR3 sequence is 15 residues long. The germline CDR1 and CDR2 sequences are LNHDA and SQIVND (reference sequence). CDR3 nucleotide sequence: TGTGCCAGTAGTATTGGAGGGGCCAACTACAATGAGCAGTTCTTC. Encoded protein: CASSIGGANYNEQFF.

The chain uses TRBV2 and TRBJ1-1, with TRBD1 as a possible D gene (5 bases). CDR1 SNHLY and CDR2 FYNNEI come from the germline V gene. This CDR3 is built from 13 residues. Between the trimmed V and J ends, which lost 10 bases and 1 base, there was a span of 13 bases. CDR3 amino acids: CATYRRTNTEAFF. In DNA, the CDR3 is TGTGCCACTTACAGGCGAACGAACACTGAAGCTTTCTTT.

The rearrangement uses TRBV4-3 and TRBJ2-2; 11 nucleotides line up with TRBD2. J was trimmed by 4 bases and V by 1 base; bases with no gene match: 11. The CDR3 extends over 19 amino acids. Germline-derived CDR1 and CDR2 are LGHNA and YSLEER. This CDR3 reads CASSQARVLAGGSTGELFF. CDR3 nucleotides: TGCGCCAGCAGCCAAGCGAGGGTCCTAGCGGGGGGCAGCACCGGGGAGCTGTTTTTT.

This clone was counted a few times. The V and J genes are TRBV10-3 and TRBJ1-4; D may be TRBD1 (6 bases). Germline loops: CDR1 ENHRY, CDR2 SYGVKD. The V gene lost 5 bases and the J gene lost 8 bases, with 12 bases spanning the gap. CDR3 length equals 13 residues. The CDR3 nucleotides read TGTGCCATCAGTCGGGGGGCTTGGGAAAAACTGTTTTTT. Its translation: CAISRGAWEKLFF.

V and J are TRBV27 and TRBJ2-5; D remains unclear. The CDR3 sequence is 12 residues long. Trimming took off 4 bases at V and 0 bases at J, with 3 bases between the two ends. Looked up from germline, CDR1 is MNHEY and CDR2 is SMNVEV (reference sequence). As DNA, the CDR3 is TGTGCCAGCAGTTCGGACCAAGAGACCCAGTACTTC. Its translation: CASSSDQETQYF.

The chain employs TRBV9 and TRBJ2-7; the match to TRBD2 covers 8 bases. CDR1 is SGDLS, CDR2 YYNGEE, per germline. This CDR3 contains 14 residues. Trimming at V came to 2 bases and at J to 2 bases, leaving 3 bases not matched to a gene. The CDR3 DNA follows: TGTGCCAGCAGCGTTCACGGGGGGGCCTACGAGCAGTACTTC. Encoded protein: CASSVHGGAYEQYF.

The rearrangement joins TRBV4-2 to TRBJ1-2; D may be TRBD1 (5 bases). The CDR3 loop spans 15 amino acids. Germline lookup yields CDR1 LGHNA and CDR2 YNFKEQ. With 1 base removed from V and 3 bases from J, the gap between germline ends came to 12 bases. This CDR3 reads CASSQVVGGHYGYTF. In nucleotides, the CDR3 is TGTGCCAGCAGCCAAGTGGTCGGGGGACACTATGGCTACACCTTC.

The rearrangement links TRBV11-2 to TRBJ2-7; TRBD1 might be the D (6 bases). Germline CDR1 SGHAT, CDR2 FQNNGV. Trimming cost V 5 bases and J 6 bases, with 11 bases left between them. The CDR3 runs 12 residues. The CDR3: CASSHGGLEQYF. The CDR3 DNA is TGTGCCAGCAGCCATGGGGGCCTCGAGCAGTACTTC.

The CDR3 nucleotides are TGTGCCAGCAGCTTCCGACTAGCGGGGGTTTTCACAGATACGCAGTATTTT. Amino acids: CASSFRLAGVFTDTQYF. This chain connects TRBV7-2 to TRBJ2-3; 12 nucleotides align to TRBD2. Trimming removed 3 bases from V and 2 bases from J; junction bases left unmatched: 6. The CDR3 length is 17 residues. CDR1 is SGHTA, CDR2 FQGNSA, per germline.

V usage is TRBV27 and J usage is TRBJ2-2; no firm D call. CDR3 length equals 15 residues. CDR1 is MNHEY, CDR2 SMNVEV, per germline (reference sequence). V was cut by 3 bases and J by 0 bases, with 8 bases left in between. The CDR3 spells CASSFSATNTGELFF. The CDR3 DNA reads TGTGCCAGCAGTTTCAGCGCTACGAACACCGGGGAGCTGTTTTTT.

The chain employs TRBV7-2 and TRBJ1-3, with D tentatively TRBD1 (5 bases). V was clipped by 4 bases and J by 3 bases, with 13 bases between them. The CDR3 is 15 residues long. The V gene's germline CDR1 is SGHTA and CDR2 FQGNSA. CDR3 nucleotide sequence: TGTGCCAGCAGCTGGGTCCTTCAGGGTGGAAACACCATATATTTT. It codes for CASSWVLQGGNTIYF.

Details on this clone: Other DNA sequences from this sample encode an identical CDR3 as well. The CDR3 spells CASSPGQSYGYTF. The CDR3 DNA follows: TGTGCCAGCAGCCCGGGACAAAGCTATGGCTACACCTTC. The V gene is TRBV6-5, the J gene TRBJ1-2; D may be TRBD1 (6 bases). The germline CDR1 and CDR2 sequences are MNHEY and SVGAGI. The V end lost 6 bases, the J end lost 4 bases, and 12 bases lay between the germline ends. The CDR3 runs to 13 residues.

The V call is TRBV4-3, the J call TRBJ2-5; tentatively, D is TRBD2 (5 bases). The CDR3 has 14 amino acids. V was cut by 1 base and J by 6 bases, with 12 bases left in between. Germline values: CDR1 LGHNA, CDR2 YSLEER. In nucleotides, the CDR3 is TGCGCCAGCAGCCAAGGTCTAGCTCTGAAGACCCAGTACTTC. Translating it yields CASSQGLALKTQYF.

This chain connects TRBV6-5 to TRBJ1-4; 9 nucleotides align to TRBD1. The junction had 6 bases not matched to a gene; V was cut back by 4 bases and J by 6 bases. In germline, CDR1 is MNHEY, CDR2 SVGAGI. The CDR3 runs to 15 residues. CDR3 loop: CASSSTGTGYEKLFF. CDR3 DNA: TGTGCCAGCAGTTCCACCGGGACAGGGTATGAAAAACTGTTTTTT.

This chain joins TRBV29-1 and TRBJ1-1, with D perhaps matching TRBD1 (5 bases). Trimming stripped 7 bases from V and 7 bases from J, with 16 bases between. Germline V gives CDR1 SQVTM, CDR2 ANQGSEA. The CDR3 covers 12 residues. CDR3 nucleotide sequence: TGCAGCGCCGGGAGGCTACAGGATGAAGCTTTCTTT. It encodes CSAGRLQDEAFF.